The rows below give T cell receptor beta chains drawn from one sample of a study of OX40 agonist ivuxolimab in advanced cancers. The protocol was immunoSEQ multiplex PCR, while the TCRdb copy is restricted to in-frame clones and leaves out a portion. Of approximately 70,000 clones listed, less than 90% are singletons. The sequences come from CD4+ or CD8+ T cells sorted from blood, collected in a trial of the OX40 agonist ivuxolimab. Receptors originate from an adult with an advanced solid tumor such as melanoma, head and neck, liver or kidney cancer. CDR3s include the opening cysteine and the closing phenylalanine or tryptophan. The order of the fields is J gene, V gene, CDR3 protein.

TRBJ1-2 | TRBV27 | CASSLRTGLDGYTF
TRBJ2-1 | TRBV7-2 | CASIGGAGGDPYNEQFF
TRBJ1-4 | TRBV19 | CASSMGQGNEKLFF
TRBJ2-7 | TRBV9 | CASSVAQGISREQYF
TRBJ1-2 | TRBV28 | CASSLGGAGYTF
TRBJ2-3 | TRBV7-9 | CASSLRVEGTDTQYF
TRBJ1-4 | TRBV4-3 | CASSQDTYNEKLFF
TRBJ2-1 | TRBV7-2 | CASSSFSGRIDEQFF
TRBJ2-5 | TRBV11-3 | CASSLDPGPQYF
TRBJ2-3 | TRBV4-1 | CASSSRLAGGGDTQYF
TRBJ2-3 | TRBV29-1 | CSVLGQGTTDTQYF
TRBJ2-3 | TRBV9 | CASSARLGTDTQYF
TRBJ2-2 | TRBV18 | CASSLRNTRDRNTGELFF
TRBJ1-1 | TRBV7-9 | CASSLARGIGEAFF
TRBJ1-2 | TRBV20-1 | CSAGDNYGYTF
TRBJ2-1 | TRBV28 | CASSLSWGARYNEQFF
TRBJ2-1 | TRBV10-3 | CAISQVAGPYNEQFF
TRBJ1-3 | TRBV27 | CASSLSAGAALGNTIYF
TRBJ2-3 | TRBV28 | CASSLSGLAADTQYF
TRBJ2-7 | TRBV5-1 | CASSYGLEEDEQYF
TRBJ2-3 | TRBV19 | CASSTPLSTDTQYF
TRBJ2-5 | TRBV28 | CASSAWTSGNGETQYF
TRBJ2-2 | TRBV7-9 | CASSPQTGRPGELFF
TRBJ2-7 | TRBV30 | CAWSASSYEQYF
TRBJ2-2 | TRBV29-1 | CSVEILAGAGELFF
TRBJ2-7 | TRBV9 | CASSIGTSVGEQYF
TRBJ1-1 | TRBV19 | CASSIGFEAFF
TRBJ2-5 | TRBV4-2 | CASSQGTSGVSETQYF
TRBJ1-6 | TRBV2 | CASRRQVSSYNSPLHF
TRBJ1-5 | TRBV2 | CASSADRENQPQHF
TRBJ2-7 | TRBV18 | CASSPPSGGTSYEQYF
TRBJ2-7 | TRBV11-1 | CASSKNRGWNEQYF
TRBJ2-2 | TRBV11-3 | CASSLYGRNTGELFF
TRBJ2-3 | TRBV19 | CASSRTSGRAEDTQYF
TRBJ1-4 | TRBV19 | CASSLDTRNEKLFF
TRBJ2-3 | TRBV5-1 | CASGPTRSGSTDTQYF
TRBJ2-7 | TRBV10-1 | CASSEIRDAHYEQYF
TRBJ2-7 | TRBV5-4 | CASSLQGVHEQYF
TRBJ2-7 | TRBV11-3 | CASSWTTLSLGGEQYF
TRBJ1-3 | TRBV2 | CASTRDNGNTIYF
TRBJ2-7 | TRBV7-9 | CASSRDPHEQYF
TRBJ1-2 | TRBV5-8 | CASSLQRQGDNYGYTF
TRBJ2-3 | TRBV5-1 | CASAQGASTDTQYF
TRBJ1-1 | TRBV7-2 | CASRTGPQWYTEAFF
TRBJ2-7 | TRBV7-9 | CASSAPDRGDYEQYF
TRBJ2-3 | TRBV5-1 | CASSSMTAGGDTQYF
TRBJ1-4 | TRBV19 | CASSIQGGNEKLFF
TRBJ1-2 | TRBV10-3 | CAVSEGPEYGYTF
TRBJ2-1 | TRBV2 | CASRLAAGGRSYNEQFF
TRBJ2-7 | TRBV27 | CASNQRGAGTTYEQYF
TRBJ2-1 | TRBV5-4 | CASSLPGLVGNEQFF
TRBJ2-1 | TRBV5-1 | CASSAAGTAYNEQFF
TRBJ2-2 | TRBV7-9 | CASSSASTGELFF
TRBJ1-1 | TRBV5-1 | CASSLDGGTEAFF
TRBJ2-7 | TRBV23-1 | CASSQTGPISYEQYF
TRBJ1-2 | TRBV6-5 | CASTAGVYYGYTF
TRBJ1-1 | TRBV28 | CASRSGQGDTEAFF
TRBJ2-4 | TRBV19 | CASSVLASGAKNIQYF
TRBJ2-2 | TRBV5-1 | CASGTGGETGELFF